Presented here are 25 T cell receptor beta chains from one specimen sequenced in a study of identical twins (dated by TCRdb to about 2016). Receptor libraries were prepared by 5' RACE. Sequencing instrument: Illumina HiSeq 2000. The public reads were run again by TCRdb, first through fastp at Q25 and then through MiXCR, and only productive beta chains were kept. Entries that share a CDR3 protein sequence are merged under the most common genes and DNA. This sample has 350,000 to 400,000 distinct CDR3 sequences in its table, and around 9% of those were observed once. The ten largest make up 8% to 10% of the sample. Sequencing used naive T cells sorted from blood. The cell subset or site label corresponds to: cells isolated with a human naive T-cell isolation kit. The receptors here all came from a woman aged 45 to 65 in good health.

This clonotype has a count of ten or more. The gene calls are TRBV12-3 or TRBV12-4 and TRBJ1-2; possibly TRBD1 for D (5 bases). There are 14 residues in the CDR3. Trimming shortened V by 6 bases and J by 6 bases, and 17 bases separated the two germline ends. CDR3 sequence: CASRSSGGRDGYTF. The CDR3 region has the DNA TGTGCCAGCAGGTCCTCGGGGGGAAGGGATGGCTACACCTTC.

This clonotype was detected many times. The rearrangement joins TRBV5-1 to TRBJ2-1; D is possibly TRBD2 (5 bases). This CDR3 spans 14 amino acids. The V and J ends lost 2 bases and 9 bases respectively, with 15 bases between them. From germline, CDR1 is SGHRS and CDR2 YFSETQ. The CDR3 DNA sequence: TGCGCCAGCAGCTTATTAGAGGACTTCGGTGAGCAGTTCTTC. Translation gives CASSLLEDFGEQFF.

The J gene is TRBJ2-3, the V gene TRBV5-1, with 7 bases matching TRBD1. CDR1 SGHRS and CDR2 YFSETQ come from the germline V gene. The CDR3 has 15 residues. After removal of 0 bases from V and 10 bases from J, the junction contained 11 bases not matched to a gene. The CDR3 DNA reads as TGCGCCAGCAGCTTGGGACAGGGCAAGATTGGAGCGCAGTATTTT. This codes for CASSLGQGKIGAQYF.

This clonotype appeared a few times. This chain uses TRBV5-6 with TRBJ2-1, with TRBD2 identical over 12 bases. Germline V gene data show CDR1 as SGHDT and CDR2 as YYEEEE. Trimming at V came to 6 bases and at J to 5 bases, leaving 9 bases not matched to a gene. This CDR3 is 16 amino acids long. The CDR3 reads CASNLAGGPLNNEQFF. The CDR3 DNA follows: TGTGCCAGCAACCTAGCGGGAGGGCCTCTTAACAATGAGCAGTTCTTC. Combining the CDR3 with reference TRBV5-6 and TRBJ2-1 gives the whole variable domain DAGVTQSPTHLIKTRGQQVTLRCSPKSGHDTVSWYQQALGQGPQFIFQYYEEEERQRGNFPDRFSGHQFPNYSSELNVNALLLGDSALYLCASNLAGGPLNNEQFFGPGTRLTVL.

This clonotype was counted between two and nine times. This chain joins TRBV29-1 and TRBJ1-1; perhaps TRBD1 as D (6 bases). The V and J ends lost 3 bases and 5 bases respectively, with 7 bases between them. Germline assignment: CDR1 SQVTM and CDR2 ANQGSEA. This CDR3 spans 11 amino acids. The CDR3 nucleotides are TGCAGCGTTGATCAGGGGACTGAAGCTTTCTTT. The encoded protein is CSVDQGTEAFF.

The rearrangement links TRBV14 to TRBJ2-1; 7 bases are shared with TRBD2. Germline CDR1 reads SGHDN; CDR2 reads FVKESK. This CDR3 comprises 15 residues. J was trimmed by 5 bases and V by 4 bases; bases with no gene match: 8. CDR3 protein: CASSPLAGVHNEQFF. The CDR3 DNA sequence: TGTGCCAGCAGCCCGCTGGCGGGAGTGCACAATGAGCAGTTCTTC.

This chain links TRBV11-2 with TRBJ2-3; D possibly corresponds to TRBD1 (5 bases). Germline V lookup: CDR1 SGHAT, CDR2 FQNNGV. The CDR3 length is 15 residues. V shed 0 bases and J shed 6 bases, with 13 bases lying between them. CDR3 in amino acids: CASSLEGHRSDTQYF. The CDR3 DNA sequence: TGTGCCAGCAGCTTAGAGGGGCACAGATCTGATACGCAGTATTTT.

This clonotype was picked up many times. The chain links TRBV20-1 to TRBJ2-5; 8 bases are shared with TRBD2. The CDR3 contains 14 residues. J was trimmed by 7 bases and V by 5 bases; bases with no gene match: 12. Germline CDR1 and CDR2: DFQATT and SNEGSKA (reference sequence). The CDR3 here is CSAENQRGRGTQYF. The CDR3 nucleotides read TGCAGTGCTGAAAACCAGCGGGGGCGCGGGACCCAGTACTTC.

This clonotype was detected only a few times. Here the CDR3 reads CASSLQPADTQYF. For the CDR3, the DNA is TGCGCCAGCAGCCTTCAACCCGCAGATACGCAGTATTTT. The chain is built from TRBV5-1 and TRBJ2-3, with D unresolved. This CDR3 is built from 13 residues. Trimming stripped 4 bases from V and 4 bases from J, with 10 bases between. Per germline, CDR1 SGHRS and CDR2 YFSETQ.

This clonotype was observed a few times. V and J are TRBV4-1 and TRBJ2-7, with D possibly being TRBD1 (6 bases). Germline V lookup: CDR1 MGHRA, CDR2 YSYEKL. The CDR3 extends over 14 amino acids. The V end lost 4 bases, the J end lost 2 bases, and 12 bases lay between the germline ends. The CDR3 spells CASSLIGGTYEQYF. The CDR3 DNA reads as TGCGCCAGCAGCCTCATAGGGGGTACCTACGAGCAGTACTTC.

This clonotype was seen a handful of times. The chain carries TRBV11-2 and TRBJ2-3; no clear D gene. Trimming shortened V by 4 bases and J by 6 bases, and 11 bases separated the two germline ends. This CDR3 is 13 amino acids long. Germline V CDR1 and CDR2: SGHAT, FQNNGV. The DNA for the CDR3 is TGTGCCAGCAGCTCCCCCGCGGTGGATACGCAGTATTTT. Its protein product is CASSSPAVDTQYF.

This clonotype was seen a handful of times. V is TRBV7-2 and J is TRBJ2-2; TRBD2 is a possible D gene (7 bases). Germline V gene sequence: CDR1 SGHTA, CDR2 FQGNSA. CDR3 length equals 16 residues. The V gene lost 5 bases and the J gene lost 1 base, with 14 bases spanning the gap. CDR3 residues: CASSNTAGQNTGELFF. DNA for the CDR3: TGTGCCAGCAGCAATACAGCGGGACAGAACACCGGGGAGCTGTTTTTT.

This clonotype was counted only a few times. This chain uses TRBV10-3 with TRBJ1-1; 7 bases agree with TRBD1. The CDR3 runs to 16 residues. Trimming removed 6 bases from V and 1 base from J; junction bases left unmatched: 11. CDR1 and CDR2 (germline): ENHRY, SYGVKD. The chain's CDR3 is CAISYPQGGSNTEAFF. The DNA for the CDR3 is TGTGCCATCAGCTACCCTCAGGGGGGATCGAACACTGAAGCTTTCTTT.

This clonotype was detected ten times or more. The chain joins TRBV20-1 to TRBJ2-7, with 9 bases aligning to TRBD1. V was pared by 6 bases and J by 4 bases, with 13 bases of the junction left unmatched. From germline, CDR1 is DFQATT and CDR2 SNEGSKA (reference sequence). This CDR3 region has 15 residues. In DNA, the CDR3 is TGCAGTGCGATGGTTACGGGACAGGGACTTTACGAGCAGTACTTC. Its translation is CSAMVTGQGLYEQYF.

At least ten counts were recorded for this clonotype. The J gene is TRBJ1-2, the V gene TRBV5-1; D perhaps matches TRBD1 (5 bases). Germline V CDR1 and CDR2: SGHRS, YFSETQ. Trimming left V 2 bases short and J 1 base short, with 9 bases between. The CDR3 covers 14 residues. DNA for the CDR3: TGCGCCAGCAGCTTCTCGGACATTAACTATGGCTACACCTTC. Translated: CASSFSDINYGYTF.

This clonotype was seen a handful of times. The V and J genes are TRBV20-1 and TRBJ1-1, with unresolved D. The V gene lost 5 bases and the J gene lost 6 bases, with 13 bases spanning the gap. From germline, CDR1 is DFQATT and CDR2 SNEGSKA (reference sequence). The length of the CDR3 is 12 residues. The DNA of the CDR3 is TGCAGTGCTCTTTTACTGCGATCTGAAGCTTTCTTT. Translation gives CSALLLRSEAFF.

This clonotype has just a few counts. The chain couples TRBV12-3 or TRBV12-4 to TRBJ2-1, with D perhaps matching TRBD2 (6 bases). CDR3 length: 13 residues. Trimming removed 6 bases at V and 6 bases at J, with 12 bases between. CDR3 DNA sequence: TGTGCCAGCAGCCCGTTGACTAGCAATGAGCAGTTCTTC. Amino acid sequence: CASSPLTSNEQFF.

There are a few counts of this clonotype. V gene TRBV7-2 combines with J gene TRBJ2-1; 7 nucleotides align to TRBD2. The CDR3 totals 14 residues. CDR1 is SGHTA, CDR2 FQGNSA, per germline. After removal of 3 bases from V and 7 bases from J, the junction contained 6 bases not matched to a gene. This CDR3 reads CASSFWRERNEQFF. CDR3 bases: TGTGCCAGCAGCTTTTGGCGGGAGAGGAATGAGCAGTTCTTC.

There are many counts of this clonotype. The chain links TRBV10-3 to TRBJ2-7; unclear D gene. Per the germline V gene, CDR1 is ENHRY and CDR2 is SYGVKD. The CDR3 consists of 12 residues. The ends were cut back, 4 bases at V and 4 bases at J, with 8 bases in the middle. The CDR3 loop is CAISGVGYEQYF. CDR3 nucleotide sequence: TGTGCCATCAGTGGTGTGGGTTACGAGCAGTACTTC.

CDR3 sequence reads: CASSESAGGPWNEQFF. For the CDR3, the DNA is TGCGCCAGCAGTGAGTCGGCGGGAGGGCCTTGGAATGAGCAGTTCTTC. The genes are TRBV10-1 and TRBJ2-1; 9 bases line up with TRBD2. The junction had 7 bases not matched to a gene; V was cut back by 0 bases and J by 7 bases. CDR3 size: 16 residues. Germline V gene sequence: CDR1 WNHNN, CDR2 SYGVQD (reference sequence).

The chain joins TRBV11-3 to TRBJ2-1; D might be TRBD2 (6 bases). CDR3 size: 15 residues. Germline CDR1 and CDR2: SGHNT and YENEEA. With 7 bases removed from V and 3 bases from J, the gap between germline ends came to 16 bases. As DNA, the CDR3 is TGTGCCAGCACCAACGGGGGACCCAACTACAATGAGCAGTTCTTC. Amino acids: CASTNGGPNYNEQFF.

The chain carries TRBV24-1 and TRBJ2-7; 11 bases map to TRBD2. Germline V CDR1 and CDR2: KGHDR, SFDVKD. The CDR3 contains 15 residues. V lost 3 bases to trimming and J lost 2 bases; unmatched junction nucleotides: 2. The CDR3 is CATSDATSGTYEQYF. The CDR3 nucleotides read TGTGCCACCAGTGATGCGACTAGCGGGACCTACGAGCAGTACTTC.

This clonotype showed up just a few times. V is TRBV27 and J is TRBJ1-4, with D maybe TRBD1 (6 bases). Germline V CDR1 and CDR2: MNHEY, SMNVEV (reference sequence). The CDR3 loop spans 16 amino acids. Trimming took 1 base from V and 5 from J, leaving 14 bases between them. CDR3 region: CASSLFSGATNEKLFF. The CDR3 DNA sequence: TGTGCCAGCAGTTTATTTTCGGGGGCCACAAATGAAAAACTGTTTTTT.

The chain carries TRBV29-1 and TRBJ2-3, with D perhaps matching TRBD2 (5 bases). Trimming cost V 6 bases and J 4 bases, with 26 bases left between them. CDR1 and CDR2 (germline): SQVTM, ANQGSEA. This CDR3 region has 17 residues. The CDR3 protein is CSVLEPTQRRPADTQYF. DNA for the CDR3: TGCAGCGTCCTAGAACCGACCCAGCGGAGGCCCGCAGATACGCAGTATTTT.

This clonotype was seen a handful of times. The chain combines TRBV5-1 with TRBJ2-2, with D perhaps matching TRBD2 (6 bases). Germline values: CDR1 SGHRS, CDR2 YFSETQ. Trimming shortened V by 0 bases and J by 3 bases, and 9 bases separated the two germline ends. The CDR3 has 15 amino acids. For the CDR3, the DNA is TGCGCCAGCAGCTTGGACGGAGGGGACACCGGGGAGCTGTTTTTT. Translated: CASSLDGGDTGELFF.